The 14 T cell receptor beta chains given below trace back to one sample, sequenced in a study of human T cells and chemical hapten exposure. Regarding time point: patch test 1, 2 weeks after DPC sensitization. The sample's treatment: therapeutic diphenylcyclopropenone sensitization with weekly scalp DPC. TCRdb called the RACE reads again in MiXCR, with one record for every CDR3 protein. The sample includes 180,000 or so distinct CDR3 sequences, roughly 15% of them seen just once. The starting material was whole blood, obtained in connection with sensitization to the hapten diphenylcyclopropenone (DPC). Every receptor here comes from a woman in her thirties with alopecia areata. Some clones in this sample may be carry-over from other donors' samples.

The rearrangement uses TRBV7-8 and TRBJ1-5; weak D call: TRBD1 (6 bases). Germline lookup yields CDR1 SGHVS and CDR2 FQNEAQ. The CDR3 is made up of 15 amino acids. V was trimmed by 4 bases and J by 5 bases, leaving 15 bases between them. The CDR3 is CASSSDTGRHQPQHF. The CDR3 DNA follows: TGTGCCAGCAGCTCAGATACAGGGAGGCATCAGCCCCAGCATTTT.

CDR3 sequence: CASSPKLLFEQYF. CDR3 DNA sequence: TGTGCCAGCTCACCAAAACTCTTGTTCGAGCAGTACTTC. The rearrangement links TRBV18 to TRBJ2-7; no firm D call. The CDR3 is 13 amino acids. With 2 bases removed from V and 6 bases from J, the gap between germline ends came to 11 bases. Germline V gene data show CDR1 as KGHSH and CDR2 as LQKENI.

The sample holds a few counts of this clonotype. V is TRBV18 and J is TRBJ1-1, with TRBD1 matching 8 bases. The ends lost 4 bases at V and 4 bases at J; junction bases unmatched: 8. CDR1 and CDR2 (germline): KGHSH, LQKENI. The CDR3 runs to 15 residues. The CDR3 nucleotides read TGTGCCAGCTCACTTCAGGACAGGGCGGGCACTGAAGCTTTCTTT. Amino acids: CASSLQDRAGTEAFF. Variable domain in full (rest from reference TRBV18 and TRBJ1-1): NAGVMQNPRHLVRRRGQEARLRCSPMKGHSHVYWYRQLPEEGLKFMVYLQKENIIDESGMPKERFSAEFPKEGPSILRIQQVVRGDSAAYFCASSLQDRAGTEAFFGQGTRLTVV.

There are a few counts of this clonotype. CDR3 in DNA: TGCGCCAGCTCCGACAAGAGCGGCTCCTACAATGAGCAGTTCTTC. This encodes CASSDKSGSYNEQFF. This chain connects TRBV5-1 to TRBJ2-1, with D tentatively TRBD2 (5 bases). The CDR3 is 15 residues long. CDR1 and CDR2 from the germline V gene are SGHRS and YFSETQ. Trimming took 7 bases from V and 0 from J, leaving 14 bases between them.

This clonotype was detected a few times. The chain has TRBV12-3 or TRBV12-4 and TRBJ1-6; TRBD1 is a possible D gene (5 bases). V lost 5 bases and J 10 bases, leaving 21 bases between the germline ends. There are 16 residues in the CDR3. The chain's CDR3 is CASSPPWGGVGSPLHF. CDR3 DNA sequence: TGTGCCAGCAGTCCGCCTTGGGGAGGGGTTGGATCACCCCTCCACTTT.

The chain couples TRBV28 to TRBJ2-5; D unclear. This CDR3 comprises 11 residues. V gave up 6 bases and J gave up 7 bases, with 9 bases separating them. In germline, CDR1 is MDHEN, CDR2 SYDVKM. The CDR3 region is CASSAPRTQYF. CDR3 nucleotide sequence: TGTGCCAGCAGCGCACCCCGGACCCAGTACTTC. The full variable domain, with the rest looked up from reference TRBV28 and TRBJ2-5, is DVKVTQSSRYLVKRTGEKVFLECVQDMDHENMFWYRQDPGLGLRLIYFSYDVKMKEKGDIPEGYSVSREKKERFSLILESASTNQTSMYLCASSAPRTQYFGPGTRLLVL.

This clonotype has just a few counts. The gene calls are TRBV7-9 and TRBJ1-1; D is ambiguous. The CDR3 spans 14 residues. The V gene's germline CDR1 is SEHNR and CDR2 FQNEAQ (reference sequence). V was shortened by 1 base and J by 11 bases, with 17 bases between the two germline ends. The CDR3 nucleotides are TGTGCCAGCAGCTTAGTACAGTCGTCCCCCCGGGCTTTCTTT. Translating it yields CASSLVQSSPRAFF.

This clonotype was observed a few times. The rearrangement uses TRBV7-9 and TRBJ2-6, with no clear D. Trimming took 5 bases from V and 0 from J, leaving 8 bases between them. The CDR3 is made up of 15 amino acids. The germline V gene has CDR1 SEHNR and CDR2 FQNEAQ (reference sequence). DNA for the CDR3: TGTGCCAGCAGCCCTCTCGACTCTGGGGCCAACGTCCTGACTTTC. Encoded protein: CASSPLDSGANVLTF.

This clonotype was recorded a few times. V usage is TRBV12-3 or TRBV12-4 and J usage is TRBJ1-2; TRBD1 is a possible D gene (5 bases). V lost 5 bases and J lost 5, with 15 bases in between. This CDR3 is built from 14 residues. The CDR3 protein is CASSPTGTGYGYTF. CDR3 coding DNA: TGTGCCAGCAGTCCAACCGGGACGGGGTATGGCTACACCTTC.

The V and J genes are TRBV20-1 and TRBJ1-5; TRBD1 is a possible D gene (6 bases). V lost 4 bases to trimming and J lost 5 bases, with 9 bases between them. The germline V gene has CDR1 DFQATT and CDR2 SNEGSKA (reference sequence). The CDR3 is made up of 12 amino acids. CDR3 protein: CSATSGDQPQHF. In DNA form, the CDR3 reads TGCAGTGCTACGTCAGGGGATCAGCCCCAGCATTTT.

DNA of the CDR3: TGTGCCAGCAACCCGCCAGGGGTTAATGAAAAACTGTTTTTT. This sequence encodes CASNPPGVNEKLFF. V and J are TRBV28 and TRBJ1-4; maybe TRBD1 (6 bases). Trimming pared 7 bases from V and 4 bases from J, leaving 13 bases between. The CDR3 is 14 amino acids. CDR1 and CDR2 from the germline V gene are MDHEN and SYDVKM.

This clonotype was observed a few times. V is TRBV5-4 and J is TRBJ2-5; 13 bases fit TRBD2. J was trimmed by 7 bases and V by 0 bases; bases with no gene match: 9. The CDR3 has 17 residues. The germline CDR1 and CDR2 sequences are SGHNT and YYREEE (reference sequence). The CDR3 nucleotides read TGTGCCAGCAGCTTGGGACTAGCGGGGGGCCCTTATTGGACCCAGTACTTC. This gives the protein CASSLGLAGGPYWTQYF. Filled out from reference TRBV5-4 and TRBJ2-5, the complete variable domain reads ETGVTQSPTHLIKTRGQQVTLRCSSQSGHNTVSWYQQALGQGPQFIFQYYREEENGRGNFPPRFSGLQFPNYSSELNVNALELDDSALYLCASSLGLAGGPYWTQYFGPGTRLLVL.

This chain links TRBV18 with TRBJ2-2, with 9 bases identical to TRBD1. This CDR3 region has 17 residues. From germline, CDR1 is KGHSH and CDR2 LQKENI. V gave up 0 bases and J gave up 4 bases; unmatched junction bases: 6. The CDR3 nucleotides read TGTGCCAGCTCACCACCTTCAAGGACAGGGGCCACCGGGGAGCTGTTTTTT. This sequence encodes CASSPPSRTGATGELFF.

This chain connects TRBV7-2 to TRBJ2-5; no reliable D call. CDR1 is SGHTA and CDR2 is FQGNSA in the germline V gene. The V end was cut by 7 bases, the J end by 4 bases, with 7 bases between. The CDR3 contains 11 residues. CDR3 loop: CASTQAETQYF. CDR3 nucleotide sequence: TGTGCCAGCACCCAGGCAGAGACCCAGTACTTC.